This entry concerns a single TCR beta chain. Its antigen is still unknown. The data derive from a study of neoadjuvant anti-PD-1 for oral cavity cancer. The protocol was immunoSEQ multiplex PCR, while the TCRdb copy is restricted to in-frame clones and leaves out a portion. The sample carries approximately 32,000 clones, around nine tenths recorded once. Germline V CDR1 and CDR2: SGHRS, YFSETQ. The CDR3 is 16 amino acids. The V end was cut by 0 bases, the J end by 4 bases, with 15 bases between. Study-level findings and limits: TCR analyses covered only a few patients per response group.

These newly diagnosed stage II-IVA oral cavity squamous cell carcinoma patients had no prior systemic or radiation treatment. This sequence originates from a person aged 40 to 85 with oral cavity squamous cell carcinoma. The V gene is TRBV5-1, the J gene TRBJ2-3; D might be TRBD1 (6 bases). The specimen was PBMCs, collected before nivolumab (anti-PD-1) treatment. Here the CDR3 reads CASSLGNRQAADTQYF. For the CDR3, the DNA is TGCGCCAGCAGCTTGGGGAACCGACAGGCGGCAGATACGCAGTATTTT.